The clone carrying this T cell receptor (beta chain) showed up just a few times. Its antigen remains unidentified. The sample is drawn from a study of cytomegalovirus exposure and HLA in healthy donors. Study-level information: Of all 400 or so donors who were genotyped, 75% to 90% belonged to the Caucasian-associated ancestry cluster. General observations from the study: According to the study, around 160 TCR beta chains were cytomegalovirus-associated. It was taken for granted in presence/absence analyses that sequencing depth across donors was roughly uniform.

PCR was performed using 60 Vbeta and 13 Jbeta primers. The table came from immunoSEQ multiplex PCR; TCRdb's copy has only in-frame clones and leaves some out. The sample contains about 160,000 clones, around 72% of which appear only once. The germline V gene encodes CDR1 SEHNR and CDR2 FQNEAQ (reference sequence). The CDR3 is 15 amino acids. Trimming cost V 3 bases and J 7 bases; bases outside gene matches: 9. This chain joins TRBV7-9 and TRBJ2-1; 7 bases are a match to TRBD2. The sample comprised PBMCs. The TCR originated in a young man in good health and CMV-seronegative. The CDR3 nucleotides are TGTGCCAGCAGCTTGGGAAGCGGGGACTTAAATGAGCAGTTCTTC. As protein: CASSLGSGDLNEQFF.